Below, 17 T cell receptor beta chains from the same sample are listed, as sequenced in a study of blood T cell repertoires in COVID-19. The repertoire was sequenced with immunoSEQ multiplex PCR; TCRdb's copy has only in-frame clones and lacks some. The repertoire includes 200,000 to 250,000 clones, approximately 83% of them detected once, and around 5.9% sits in the top ten. What was sequenced was peripheral blood. The source is a human donor in a cohort sampled during active COVID-19.

The chain couples TRBV4-1 to TRBJ1-5, with D tentatively TRBD1 (6 bases). The V end was cut by 0 bases, the J end by 9 bases, with 18 bases between. Looked up from germline, CDR1 is MGHRA and CDR2 is YSYEKL. CDR3 length: 16 amino acids. CDR3 nucleotide sequence: TGCGCCAGCAGCCAAGAAAGCATGGGGGCGCGAGGGCCCCAGCATTTT. Amino acid sequence: CASSQESMGARGPQHF.

V is TRBV4-1 and J is TRBJ1-2; 8 positions agree with TRBD1. With V trimmed by 1 base and J by 8 bases, 9 bases remained unmatched. Germline V lookup: CDR1 MGHRA, CDR2 YSYEKL. This CDR3 has 15 amino acids. CDR3 sequence reads: CASSQVGQGAMGYTF. The CDR3 DNA follows: TGCGCCAGCAGCCAAGTAGGGCAGGGGGCAATGGGCTACACCTTC.

The chain combines TRBV30 with TRBJ1-6; no reliable D call. CDR1 is GTSNPN, CDR2 SVGIG, per germline (reference sequence). The CDR3 runs to 16 residues. Trimming stripped 6 bases from V and 0 bases from J, with 15 bases between. The DNA of the CDR3 is TGTGCCTGCGAGGGCAGTCCGAGCTCCTATAATTCACCCCTCCACTTT. This gives the protein CACEGSPSSYNSPLHF.

The chain has TRBV7-2 and TRBJ1-6, with D tentatively TRBD1 (5 bases). Germline V lookup: CDR1 SGHTA, CDR2 FQGNSA. V was clipped by 2 bases and J by 8 bases, with 13 bases between them. This CDR3 spans 15 amino acids. DNA for the CDR3: TGTGCCAGCAGCTTAAGGCGGGGGACTGATTCACCCCTCCACTTT. Residues: CASSLRRGTDSPLHF. The whole variable domain, filled in from reference TRBV7-2 and TRBJ1-6, reads GAGVSQSPSNKVTEKGKDVELRCDPISGHTALYWYRQSLGQGLEFLIYFQGNSAPDKSGLPSDRFSAERTGGSVSTLTIQRTQQEDSAVYLCASSLRRGTDSPLHFGNGTRLTVT.

This rearrangement joins TRBV5-1 to TRBJ2-6; D remains unclear. The germline CDR1 and CDR2 sequences are SGHRS and YFSETQ. V shed 0 bases and J shed 0 bases, with 13 bases lying between them. The CDR3 has 18 amino acids. This chain's CDR3 is CASSLEESYLSGANVLTF. The CDR3 nucleotides are TGCGCCAGCAGCTTGGAAGAGAGCTACCTCTCTGGGGCCAACGTCCTGACTTTC.

This clone was picked up one time. The V and J genes are TRBV12-3 or TRBV12-4 and TRBJ1-2, with TRBD1 matching 7 bases. The CDR3 runs 12 residues. Losses at the gene ends were 11 bases for V and 4 bases for J; bases not matched to a gene: 7. DNA for the CDR3: TGTGCCTCTAAGAGGGGGCCCTATGGCTACACCTTC. Residues: CASKRGPYGYTF.

CDR3: CASREGGDTEAFF. CDR3 sequence (DNA): TGTGCCAGCAGGGAGGGCGGTGACACTGAAGCTTTCTTT. This rearrangement joins TRBV2 to TRBJ1-1, with D unclear. The V gene's germline CDR1 is SNHLY and CDR2 FYNNEI. V was shortened by 6 bases and J by 3 bases, with 11 bases between the two germline ends. There are 13 residues in the CDR3.

Turning to this clone: At the DNA level, this CDR3 is encoded by other sequences in the same sample as well. The chain carries TRBV18 and TRBJ2-3; D not certain. Germline CDR1 reads KGHSH; CDR2 reads LQKENI. The V end lost 0 bases, the J end lost 3 bases, and 4 bases lay between the germline ends. This CDR3 has 13 amino acids. The CDR3 nucleotides read TGTGCCAGCTCACCACCGTCTACAGATACGCAGTATTTT. Amino acids: CASSPPSTDTQYF.

The chain has TRBV19 and TRBJ2-7; D might be TRBD1 (7 bases). Germline CDR1 is LNHDA and CDR2 is SQIVND (reference sequence). CDR3 size: 12 residues. Trimming removed 8 bases from V and 6 bases from J, with 14 bases in between. For the CDR3, the DNA is TGTGCCAGTGGGGGACAGACTAGCGAGCAGTACTTC. It translates to CASGGQTSEQYF.

This chain joins TRBV6-4 and TRBJ1-1, with 8 bases that match TRBD1. The V and J ends lost 6 bases and 2 bases, in that order; junction bases with no gene match: 5. The length of the CDR3 is 14 residues. Germline V gene sequence: CDR1 MRHNA, CDR2 SNTAGT. CDR3 protein: CASSRQGLNTEAFF. The DNA of the CDR3 is TGTGCCAGCAGCAGACAGGGGTTAAACACTGAAGCTTTCTTT.

The chain links TRBV7-9 to TRBJ1-1; 7 bases agree with TRBD1. The V segment lost 4 bases and the J segment 5 bases; nucleotides outside the gene matches: 7. Germline CDR1 SEHNR, CDR2 FQNEAQ (reference sequence). The CDR3 spans 14 residues. The CDR3 nucleotides are TGTGCCAGCAGCTGGAACAGGGGTAGGACTGAAGCTTTCTTT. Translated: CASSWNRGRTEAFF.

This clone was recorded at least ten times. The chain recombines TRBV6-4 with TRBJ2-2; D is possibly TRBD2 (5 bases). The CDR3 totals 15 residues. Germline lookup yields CDR1 MRHNA and CDR2 SNTAGT. The V and J ends lost 0 bases and 1 base respectively, with 6 bases between them. CDR3 nucleotides: TGTGCCAGCAGTGACTCGAGGGAGAACACCGGGGAGCTGTTTTTT. As protein: CASSDSRENTGELFF.

Details on this clone: Other DNA sequences within the sample encode an identical CDR3. This chain links TRBV5-6 with TRBJ2-3, with 10 bases that match TRBD2. With V trimmed by 4 bases and J by 0 bases, 2 bases remained unmatched. This CDR3 contains 15 residues. The V gene's germline CDR1 is SGHDT and CDR2 YYEEEE. CDR3 sequence: CASSALAGSTDTQYF. For the CDR3, the DNA is TGTGCCAGCAGCGCACTAGCGGGGAGCACAGATACGCAGTATTTT.

V is TRBV19 and J is TRBJ2-3; TRBD2 aligns across 8 bases. The CDR3 loop spans 19 amino acids. V was pared by 3 bases and J by 2 bases, with 16 bases of the junction left unmatched. In germline, CDR1 is LNHDA, CDR2 SQIVND (reference sequence). The CDR3 DNA reads TGTGCCAGTAGTATGCGAGGGAGCGGGGGTCGTACCCTCACAGATACGCAGTATTTT. Protein product: CASSMRGSGGRTLTDTQYF.

The chain uses TRBV30 and TRBJ1-5, with a tentative D call TRBD1 (6 bases). Germline-derived CDR1 and CDR2 are GTSNPN and SVGIG (reference sequence). Trimming stripped 2 bases from V and 0 bases from J, with 14 bases between. The CDR3 is made up of 16 amino acids. CDR3 amino acids: CAWSKGPGVSNQPQHF. The CDR3 DNA is TGTGCCTGGAGTAAAGGCCCAGGGGTTAGCAATCAGCCCCAGCATTTT.

V usage is TRBV4-2 and J usage is TRBJ1-2; D uncertain. Germline V gives CDR1 LGHNA, CDR2 YNFKEQ. V lost 0 bases to trimming and J lost 10 bases, with 9 bases between them. The CDR3 is 12 residues long. For the CDR3, the DNA is TGTGCCAGCAGCCAAGAGCAACAGACCTACACCTTC. This codes for CASSQEQQTYTF.

The V call is TRBV18, the J call TRBJ2-1; the D is unclear. The CDR3 is 13 amino acids. V lost 2 bases and J 7 bases, leaving 9 bases between the germline ends. Germline CDR1 is KGHSH and CDR2 is LQKENI. The DNA of the CDR3 is TGTGCCAGCTCACCAGGGCAGGATAATGAGCAGTTCTTC. This encodes CASSPGQDNEQFF.